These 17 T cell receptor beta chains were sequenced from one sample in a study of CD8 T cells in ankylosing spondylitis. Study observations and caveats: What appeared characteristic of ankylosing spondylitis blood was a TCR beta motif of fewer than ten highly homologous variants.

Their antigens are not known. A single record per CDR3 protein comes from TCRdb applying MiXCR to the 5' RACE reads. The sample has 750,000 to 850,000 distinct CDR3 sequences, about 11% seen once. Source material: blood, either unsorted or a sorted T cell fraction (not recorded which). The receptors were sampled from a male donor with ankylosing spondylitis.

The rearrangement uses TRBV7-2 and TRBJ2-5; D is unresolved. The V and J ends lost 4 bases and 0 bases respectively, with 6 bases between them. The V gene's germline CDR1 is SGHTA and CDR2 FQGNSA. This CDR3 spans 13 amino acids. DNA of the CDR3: TGTGCCAGCAGCTCCGTTAACCAAGAGACCCAGTACTTC. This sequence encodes CASSSVNQETQYF.

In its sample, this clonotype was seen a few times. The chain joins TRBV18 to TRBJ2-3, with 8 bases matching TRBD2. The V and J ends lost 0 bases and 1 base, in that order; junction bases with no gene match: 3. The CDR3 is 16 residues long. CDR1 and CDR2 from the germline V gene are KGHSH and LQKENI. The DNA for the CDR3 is TGTGCCAGCTCACCACCGGTTAGCGGGGGCACAGATACGCAGTATTTT. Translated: CASSPPVSGGTDTQYF.

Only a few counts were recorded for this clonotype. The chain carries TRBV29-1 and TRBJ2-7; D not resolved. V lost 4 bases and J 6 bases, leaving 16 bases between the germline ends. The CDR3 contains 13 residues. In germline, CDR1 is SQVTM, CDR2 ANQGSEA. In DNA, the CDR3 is TGCAGCGTTGTAAAGGGCAGGTTGGGCGAGCAGTACTTC. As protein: CSVVKGRLGEQYF.

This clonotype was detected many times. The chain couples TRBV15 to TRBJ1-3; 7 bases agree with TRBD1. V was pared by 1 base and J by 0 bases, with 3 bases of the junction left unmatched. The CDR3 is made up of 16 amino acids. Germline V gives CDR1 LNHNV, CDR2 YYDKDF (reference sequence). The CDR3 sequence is CATSRGGGTSGNTIYF. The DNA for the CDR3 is TGTGCCACCAGCAGAGGAGGGGGCACCTCTGGAAACACCATATATTTT.

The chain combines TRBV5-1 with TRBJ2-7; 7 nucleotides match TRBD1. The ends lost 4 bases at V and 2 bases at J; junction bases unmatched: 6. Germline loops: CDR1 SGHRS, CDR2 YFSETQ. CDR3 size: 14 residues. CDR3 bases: TGCGCCAGCAGCGAGACAGGGTCCGCCTACGAGCAGTACTTC. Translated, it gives CASSETGSAYEQYF.

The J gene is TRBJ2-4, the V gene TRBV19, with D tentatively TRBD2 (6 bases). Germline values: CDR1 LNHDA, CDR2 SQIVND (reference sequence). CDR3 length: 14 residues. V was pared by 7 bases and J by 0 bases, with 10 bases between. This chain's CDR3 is CASNQAGAKNIQYF. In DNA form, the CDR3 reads TGTGCCAGTAACCAAGCGGGAGCCAAAAACATTCAGTACTTC.

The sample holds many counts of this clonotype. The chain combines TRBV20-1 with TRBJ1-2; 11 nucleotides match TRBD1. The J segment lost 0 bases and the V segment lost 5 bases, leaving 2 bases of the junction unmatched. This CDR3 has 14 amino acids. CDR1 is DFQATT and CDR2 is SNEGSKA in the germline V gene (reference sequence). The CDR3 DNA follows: TGCAGTGCTGGACAGGGGGCGACTAACTATGGCTACACCTTC. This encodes CSAGQGATNYGYTF.

The CDR3 protein is CASSSTGPDEQFF. The CDR3 region has the DNA TGCGCCAGCAGCTCGACAGGCCCTGATGAGCAGTTCTTC. The chain recombines TRBV5-1 with TRBJ2-1; D may be TRBD1 (6 bases). CDR3 length: 13 residues. The V and J ends lost 3 bases and 8 bases respectively, with 12 bases between them. CDR1 and CDR2 from the germline V gene are SGHRS and YFSETQ.

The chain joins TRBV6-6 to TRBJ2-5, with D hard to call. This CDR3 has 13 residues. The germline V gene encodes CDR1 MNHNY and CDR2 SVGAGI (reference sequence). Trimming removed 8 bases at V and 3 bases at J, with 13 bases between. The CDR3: CASLNPGEETQYF. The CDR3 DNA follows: TGTGCCAGCCTCAATCCGGGTGAAGAGACCCAGTACTTC.

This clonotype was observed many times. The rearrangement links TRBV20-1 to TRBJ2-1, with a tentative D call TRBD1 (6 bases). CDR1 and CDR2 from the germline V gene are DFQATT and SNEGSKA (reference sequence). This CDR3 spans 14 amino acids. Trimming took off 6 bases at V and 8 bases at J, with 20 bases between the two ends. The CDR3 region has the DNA TGCAGTGCGGGACAATTTTATAGCGCCCATGAGCAGTTCTTC. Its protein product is CSAGQFYSAHEQFF.

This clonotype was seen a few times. CDR3 coding DNA: TGTGCCAGCAGCGTCACAGGGGTTACCGGGGCCAACGTCCTGACTTTC. Encoded protein: CASSVTGVTGANVLTF. The chain combines TRBV9 with TRBJ2-6; 7 bases agree with TRBD1. Germline assignment: CDR1 SGDLS and CDR2 YYNGEE. This CDR3 is 16 amino acids long. The ends lost 2 bases at V and 4 bases at J; junction bases unmatched: 6.

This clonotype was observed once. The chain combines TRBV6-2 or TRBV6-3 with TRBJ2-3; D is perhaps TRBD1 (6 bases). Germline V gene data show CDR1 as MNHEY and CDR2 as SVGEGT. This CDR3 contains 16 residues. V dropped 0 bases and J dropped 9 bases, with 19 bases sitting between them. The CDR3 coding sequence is TGTGCCAGCAGTTACTCGATCCAGGGGATACCGGGAACGCAGTATTTT. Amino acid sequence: CASSYSIQGIPGTQYF.

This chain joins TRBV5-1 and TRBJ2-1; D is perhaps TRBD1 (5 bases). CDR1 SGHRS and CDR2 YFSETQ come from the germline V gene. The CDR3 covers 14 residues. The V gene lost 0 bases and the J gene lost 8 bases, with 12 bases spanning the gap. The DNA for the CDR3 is TGCGCCAGCAGCTTGGTGTCGGAAGGGGATGAGCAGTTCTTC. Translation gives CASSLVSEGDEQFF.

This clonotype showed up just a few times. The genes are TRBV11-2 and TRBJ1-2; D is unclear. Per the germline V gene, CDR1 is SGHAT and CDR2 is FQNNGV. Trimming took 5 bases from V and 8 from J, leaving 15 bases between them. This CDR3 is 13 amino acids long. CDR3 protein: CASSQEGYGGYTF. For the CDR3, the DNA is TGTGCCAGCAGCCAAGAAGGGTACGGGGGCTACACCTTC.

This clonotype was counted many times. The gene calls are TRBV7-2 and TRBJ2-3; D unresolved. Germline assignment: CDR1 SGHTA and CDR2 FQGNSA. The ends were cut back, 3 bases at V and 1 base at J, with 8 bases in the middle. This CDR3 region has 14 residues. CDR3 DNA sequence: TGTGCCAGCAGCTTTTCAGCTGGCACAGATACGCAGTATTTT. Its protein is CASSFSAGTDTQYF.

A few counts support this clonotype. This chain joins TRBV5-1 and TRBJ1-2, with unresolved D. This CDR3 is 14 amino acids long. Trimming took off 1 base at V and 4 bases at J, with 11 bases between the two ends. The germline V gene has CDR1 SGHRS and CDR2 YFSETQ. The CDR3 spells CASSLNLIGYGYTF. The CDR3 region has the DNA TGCGCCAGCAGCTTGAACTTGATAGGCTATGGCTACACCTTC.

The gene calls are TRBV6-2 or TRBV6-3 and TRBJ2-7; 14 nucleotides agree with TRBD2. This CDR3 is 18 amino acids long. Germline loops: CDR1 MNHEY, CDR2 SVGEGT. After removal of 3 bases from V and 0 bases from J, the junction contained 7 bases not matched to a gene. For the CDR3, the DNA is TGTGCCAGCAGTTATCCGGGACTAGCGGGAGTGCCCTCCTACGAGCAGTACTTC. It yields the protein CASSYPGLAGVPSYEQYF.